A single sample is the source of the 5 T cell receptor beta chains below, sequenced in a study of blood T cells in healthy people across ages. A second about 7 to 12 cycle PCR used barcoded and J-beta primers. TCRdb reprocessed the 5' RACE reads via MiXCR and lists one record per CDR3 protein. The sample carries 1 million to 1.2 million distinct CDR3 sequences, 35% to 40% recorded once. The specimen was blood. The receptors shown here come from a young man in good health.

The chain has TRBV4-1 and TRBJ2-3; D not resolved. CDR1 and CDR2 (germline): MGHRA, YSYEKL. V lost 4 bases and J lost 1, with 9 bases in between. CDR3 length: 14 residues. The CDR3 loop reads CASSLNVGTDTQYF. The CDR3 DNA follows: TGCGCCAGCAGCCTAAATGTGGGCACAGATACGCAGTATTTT.

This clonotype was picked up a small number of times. CDR3 sequence: CSVSPGANVLTF. CDR3 coding DNA: TGCAGCGTCTCCCCTGGGGCCAACGTCCTGACTTTC. V is TRBV29-1 and J is TRBJ2-6; D is ambiguous. Trimming took 6 bases from V and 2 from J, leaving 5 bases between them. CDR1 and CDR2 from the germline V gene are SQVTM and ANQGSEA. This CDR3 region has 12 residues.

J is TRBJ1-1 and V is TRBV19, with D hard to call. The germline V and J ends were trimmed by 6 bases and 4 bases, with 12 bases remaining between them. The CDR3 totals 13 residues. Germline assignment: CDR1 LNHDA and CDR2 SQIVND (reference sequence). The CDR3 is CASRSTEATEAFF. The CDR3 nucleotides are TGTGCCAGTAGGTCTACAGAGGCCACTGAAGCTTTCTTT.

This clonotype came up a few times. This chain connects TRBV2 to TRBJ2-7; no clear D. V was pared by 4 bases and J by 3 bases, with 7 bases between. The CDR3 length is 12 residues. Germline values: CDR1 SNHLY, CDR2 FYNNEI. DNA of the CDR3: TGTGCCAGCAGTGTAAACGGCTACGAGCAGTACTTC. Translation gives CASSVNGYEQYF.

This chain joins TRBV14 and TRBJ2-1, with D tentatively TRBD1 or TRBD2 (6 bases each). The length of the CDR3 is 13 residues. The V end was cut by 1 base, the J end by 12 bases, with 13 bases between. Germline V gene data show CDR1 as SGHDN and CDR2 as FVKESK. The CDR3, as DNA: TGTGCCAGCAGCCAAGTTCCCGGGGGCGGGCAGTTCTTC. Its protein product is CASSQVPGGGQFF.